Below, one T cell receptor beta chain is given with its context. The data were obtained in a study of blood T cell repertoires in COVID-19. In the study overall: The analysed material was cDNA or gDNA that came from T cells, B-cell-depleted T cells, or PBMCs.

The CDR3 length is 18 residues. The V and J ends lost 0 bases and 2 bases, in that order; junction bases with no gene match: 5. Looked up from germline, CDR1 is SGHVS and CDR2 is FNYEAQ. Assay: immunoSEQ multiplex PCR; the TCRdb copy retains only in-frame clones and omits some. The data contain some 330,000 clones, about 92% of them seen just once; the ten biggest clones take up around 20%. This TCR was sampled from a woman under 40 who had recovered from COVID-19. This rearrangement joins TRBV7-6 to TRBJ2-2, with 11 positions matching TRBD2. Source material: PBMCs or T cells enriched from blood (not recorded which). The CDR3 nucleotides read TGTGCCAGCAGCTTAGCCGTAGCGGGGGGGCGAAACACCGGGGAGCTGTTTTTT. Amino acids: CASSLAVAGGRNTGELFF.